This entry lists 30 T cell receptor beta chains sequenced from one sample in a study of cytomegalovirus exposure and HLA in healthy donors. 13 Jbeta primers and 60 Vbeta primers were used for the PCR. Assay: immunoSEQ multiplex PCR; the TCRdb copy retains only in-frame clones and omits some. The sample records 150,000 to 200,000 clones, about four fifths being singletons. What was sequenced was PBMCs. The receptors come from a woman aged 45-65 years in good health and CMV-seropositive.

There are a few counts of this clone. The rearrangement joins TRBV4-1 to TRBJ2-7, with TRBD1 matching 10 bases. The V segment lost 4 bases and the J segment 2 bases; nucleotides outside the gene matches: 14. The CDR3 length is 18 residues. Germline-derived CDR1 and CDR2 are MGHRA and YSYEKL. CDR3 bases: TGCGCCAGCAGCCTCCTCCCGGGACAGGGGTCGATGGCCTACGAGCAGTACTTC. Protein: CASSLLPGQGSMAYEQYF.

This CDR3 reads CAWSASRGLPEKLFF. For the CDR3, the DNA is TGTGCCTGGAGCGCGAGTAGGGGCCTCCCGGAAAAACTGTTTTTT. This chain joins TRBV30 and TRBJ1-4; D is perhaps TRBD1 (5 bases). Germline CDR1 GTSNPN, CDR2 SVGIG (reference sequence). The length of the CDR3 is 15 residues. V was clipped by 3 bases and J by 8 bases, with 19 bases between them.

This chain uses TRBV12-5 with TRBJ2-7, with 12 nucleotides matching TRBD1. After removal of 10 bases from V and 1 base from J, the junction contained 14 bases not matched to a gene. This CDR3 is built from 17 residues. Per the germline V gene, CDR1 is LGHNT and CDR2 is FRNRAP. The CDR3 is CATPGQGAFKESYEQYF. CDR3 DNA sequence: TGTGCTACCCCGGGACAGGGGGCCTTTAAGGAGTCCTACGAGCAGTACTTC.

This clone was seen only a few times. The chain combines TRBV2 with TRBJ2-7; D uncertain. Trimming took off 3 bases at V and 4 bases at J, with 4 bases between the two ends. This CDR3 contains 11 residues. Per germline, CDR1 SNHLY and CDR2 FYNNEI. For the CDR3, the DNA is TGTGCCAGCAGTGATCCATACGAGCAGTACTTC. This translates into CASSDPYEQYF.

J is TRBJ1-6 and V is TRBV5-8, with TRBD1 matching over 7 bases. The germline V gene encodes CDR1 SGHTS and CDR2 YDEGEE. Trimming removed 5 bases from V and 6 bases from J; junction bases left unmatched: 5. The CDR3 loop spans 14 amino acids. CDR3 sequence: CASSSGTVNSPLHF. CDR3 sequence (DNA): TGTGCCAGCAGTTCCGGGACAGTTAATTCACCCCTCCACTTT.

The chain combines TRBV2 with TRBJ1-5, with D possibly matching TRBD1 (6 bases). V was trimmed by 8 bases and J by 3 bases, leaving 11 bases between them. CDR3 length: 13 residues. CDR1 is SNHLY, CDR2 FYNNEI, per germline. CDR3 nucleotides: TGTGCCAGCGTTCGGGACAACAATCAGCCCCAGCATTTT. Amino acids: CASVRDNNQPQHF. Using reference TRBV2 and TRBJ1-5 for the parts outside the CDR3, the full variable domain is EPEVTQTPSHQVTQMGQEVILRCVPISNHLYFYWYRQILGQKVEFLVSFYNNEISEKSEIFDDQFSVERPDGSNFTLKIRSTKLEDSAMYFCASVRDNNQPQHFGDGTRLSIL.

V gene TRBV27 combines with J gene TRBJ1-1; 8 nucleotides align to TRBD1. In germline, CDR1 is MNHEY, CDR2 SMNVEV (reference sequence). Trimming removed 0 bases from V and 8 bases from J; junction bases left unmatched: 8. This CDR3 is 15 amino acids long. The CDR3 region has the DNA TGTGCCAGCAGTTTATCGGCAGGGGGCGCCGGGGAAGCTTTCTTT. Translated: CASSLSAGGAGEAFF.

The rearrangement uses TRBV5-4 and TRBJ2-7; 11 bases are shared with TRBD1. CDR1 SGHNT and CDR2 YYREEE come from the germline V gene (reference sequence). The ends lost 4 bases at V and 5 bases at J; junction bases unmatched: 8. This CDR3 is 15 amino acids long. The CDR3 loop is CASSPPGQGVNEQYF. The CDR3 coding sequence is TGTGCCAGCAGCCCCCCGGGACAGGGGGTCAACGAGCAGTACTTC.

This chain uses TRBV6-1 with TRBJ2-5; D is perhaps TRBD1 (6 bases). CDR1 and CDR2 (germline): MNHNS, SASEGT. V gave up 0 bases and J gave up 3 bases, with 11 bases separating them. The length of the CDR3 is 15 residues. The CDR3 is CASSEAGAGKETQYF. The DNA for the CDR3 is TGTGCCAGCAGTGAAGCGGGGGCAGGGAAAGAGACCCAGTACTTC.

This clone was observed a few times. This rearrangement joins TRBV6-5 to TRBJ2-6, with 8 bases matching TRBD1. The CDR3 has 15 residues. Germline trimming cut 6 bases from V and 2 bases from J; bases unmatched to any gene: 3. Germline V CDR1 and CDR2: MNHEY, SVGAGI. The CDR3 nucleotides read TGTGCCAGCAGCCCACAGGGGGCTGGGGCCAACGTCCTGACTTTC. Its protein is CASSPQGAGANVLTF.

This chain connects TRBV6-5 to TRBJ2-2; D ambiguous. The CDR3 runs 11 residues. The ends were cut back, 8 bases at V and 11 bases at J, with 12 bases in the middle. Germline CDR1 reads MNHEY; CDR2 reads SVGAGI. Here the CDR3 reads CASFSVTELFF. The CDR3 DNA follows: TGTGCCAGCTTCTCTGTGACTGAGCTGTTTTTT.

This clone was detected a few times. The genes are TRBV12-5 and TRBJ2-7, with 8 bases fitting TRBD1. Losses at the gene ends were 6 bases for V and 6 bases for J; bases not matched to a gene: 10. This CDR3 has 14 residues. CDR1 LGHNT and CDR2 FRNRAP come from the germline V gene. The CDR3 nucleotides read TGTGCTAGTGGGTCCCACAGGGGGAAACGCGAGCAGTACTTC. The encoded protein is CASGSHRGKREQYF.

This clone was detected only a few times. This sequence joins TRBV5-6 and TRBJ1-1; D remains unclear. The CDR3 length is 16 residues. Trimming stripped 2 bases from V and 1 base from J, with 15 bases between. In germline, CDR1 is SGHDT, CDR2 YYEEEE. CDR3 amino acids: CASSFDLSGKNTEAFF. CDR3 DNA sequence: TGTGCCAGCAGCTTTGACTTAAGTGGCAAGAACACTGAAGCTTTCTTT.

The V call is TRBV11-2, the J call TRBJ1-1, with TRBD1 matching 7 bases. Germline V lookup: CDR1 SGHAT, CDR2 FQNNGV. Germline trimming cut 4 bases from V and 6 bases from J; bases unmatched to any gene: 5. CDR3 length: 13 residues. This chain's CDR3 is CASSSRGTAEAFF. The CDR3 DNA sequence: TGTGCCAGCAGCTCCAGAGGGACAGCTGAAGCTTTCTTT.

This clone was seen a handful of times. The chain uses TRBV28 and TRBJ2-5; TRBD1 matches 7 bases. Germline V gene lookup returns CDR1 MDHEN and CDR2 SYDVKM. This CDR3 is built from 13 residues. V dropped 8 bases and J dropped 5; count of bases not matched to a gene: 8. The CDR3 DNA is TGTGCCAGCGAACAACAGGGGATGGAGACCCAGTACTTC. It translates to CASEQQGMETQYF.

The rearrangement links TRBV5-1 to TRBJ1-6; possibly TRBD1 for D (6 bases). Trimming left V 4 bases short and J 2 bases short, with 13 bases between. This CDR3 contains 16 residues. Germline V gene sequence: CDR1 SGHRS, CDR2 YFSETQ. This CDR3 is CASSPGGQAYNSPLHF. CDR3 coding DNA: TGCGCCAGCAGCCCGGGGGGCCAGGCCTATAATTCACCCCTCCACTTT.

This sequence joins TRBV6-1 and TRBJ2-3, with 11 positions matching TRBD2. The CDR3 runs 17 residues. Per the germline V gene, CDR1 is MNHNS and CDR2 is SASEGT. The V segment lost 6 bases and the J segment 4 bases; nucleotides outside the gene matches: 12. The chain's CDR3 is CASRERLAGSLADTQYF. The CDR3 bases are TGTGCCAGCAGAGAACGACTAGCGGGGAGTCTCGCAGATACGCAGTATTTT.

The chain carries TRBV6-1 and TRBJ1-1; D possibly corresponds to TRBD1 (6 bases). The CDR3 is 13 residues long. CDR1 and CDR2 (germline): MNHNS, SASEGT. Deletions cut 4 bases from V and 4 bases from J, with 10 bases between. CDR3 coding DNA: TGTGCCAGCAGTGGAAACAGGGTCACTGAAGCTTTCTTT. Amino acid sequence: CASSGNRVTEAFF.

V gene TRBV15 combines with J gene TRBJ1-1; D gene uncertain. The V end lost 1 base, the J end lost 11 bases, and 14 bases lay between the germline ends. This CDR3 is 13 amino acids long. The germline V gene encodes CDR1 LNHNV and CDR2 YYDKDF (reference sequence). The CDR3 nucleotides are TGTGCCACCAGCAGAGGCGGAGGGTTGAATGCTTTCTTT. It specifies CATSRGGGLNAFF.

This clone has a handful of counts. Here the CDR3 DNA reads TGCGCCAGCAGCCCGGGGACAGGGCCAAGAAACACCATATATTTT. Protein: CASSPGTGPRNTIYF. The V call is TRBV5-1, the J call TRBJ1-3; TRBD1 agrees at 9 bases. The V gene end was trimmed by 4 bases and the J gene end by 5 bases; junction bases not matched to a gene: 7. Germline CDR1 SGHRS, CDR2 YFSETQ. The CDR3 has 15 residues. Full variable domain (rest looked up from reference TRBV5-1 and TRBJ1-3): KAGVTQTPRYLIKTRGQQVTLSCSPISGHRSVSWYQQTPGQGLQFLFEYFSETQRNKGNFPGRFSGRQFSNSRSEMNVSTLELGDSALYLCASSPGTGPRNTIYFGEGSWLTVV.

V usage is TRBV7-2 and J usage is TRBJ1-2; no clear D gene. CDR1 and CDR2 from the germline V gene are SGHTA and FQGNSA. The CDR3 runs to 15 residues. The ends were cut back, 4 bases at V and 5 bases at J, with 17 bases in the middle. CDR3 nucleotides: TGTGCCAGCAGCTCCCTGACCGGGAATTCATATGGCTACACCTTC. This gives the protein CASSSLTGNSYGYTF.

The gene calls are TRBV5-6 and TRBJ2-1; 10 nucleotides align to TRBD1. The V gene end was trimmed by 4 bases and the J gene end by 3 bases; junction bases not matched to a gene: 4. The CDR3 has 15 residues. Germline V gives CDR1 SGHDT, CDR2 YYEEEE. CDR3 bases: TGTGCCAGCAGCGCTGGACAGGGGGTCTACAATGAGCAGTTCTTC. The encoded protein is CASSAGQGVYNEQFF.

Of note for this clone: Other DNA sequences in this sample translate to the same CDR3. The rearrangement joins TRBV4-1 to TRBJ1-6, with D possibly matching TRBD1 (5 bases). CDR3 length equals 14 residues. Germline assignment: CDR1 MGHRA and CDR2 YSYEKL. With 3 bases removed from V and 4 bases from J, the gap between germline ends came to 7 bases. The CDR3 DNA follows: TGCGCCAGCAGCCATGACAGTTATAATTCACCCCTCCACTTT. Translating gives CASSHDSYNSPLHF.

The chain uses TRBV7-2 and TRBJ2-7; the D gene is possibly TRBD2 (6 bases). Trimming removed 1 base from V and 6 bases from J, with 10 bases in between. The CDR3 length is 13 residues. The germline V gene has CDR1 SGHTA and CDR2 FQGNSA. The CDR3 reads CASSLGPGGEQYF. The DNA for the CDR3 is TGTGCCAGCAGCTTAGGGCCCGGGGGCGAGCAGTACTTC.

This clone was seen a handful of times. The genes are TRBV15 and TRBJ1-2, with D perhaps matching TRBD1 (6 bases). Trimming shortened V by 5 bases and J by 8 bases, and 15 bases separated the two germline ends. This CDR3 has 13 amino acids. Germline values: CDR1 LNHNV, CDR2 YYDKDF (reference sequence). The CDR3 is CATSPGGGYGYTF. The CDR3 DNA reads TGTGCCACCAGCCCTGGGGGGGGCTACGGCTACACCTTC.

This chain connects TRBV18 to TRBJ2-2, with a tentative D call TRBD1 (7 bases). Germline CDR1 and CDR2: KGHSH and LQKENI. This CDR3 spans 15 amino acids. Between the trimmed V and J ends, which lost 4 bases and 2 bases, there was a span of 11 bases. The chain's CDR3 is CASSRRDSNTGELFF. DNA for the CDR3: TGTGCCAGCTCACGGAGGGACAGCAACACCGGGGAGCTGTTTTTT.

This clone was seen a handful of times. The chain couples TRBV5-1 to TRBJ2-5, with TRBD2 identical over 10 bases. The V and J ends lost 0 bases and 1 base, in that order; junction bases with no gene match: 6. This CDR3 is built from 17 residues. The germline gives CDR1 SGHRS, CDR2 YFSETQ. CDR3 protein: CASSLESGGASQETQYF. Written as DNA, the CDR3 is TGCGCCAGCAGCTTGGAAAGCGGGGGGGCGAGCCAAGAGACCCAGTACTTC.

The count of this clone is one. The chain joins TRBV19 to TRBJ2-1; 8 positions match TRBD2. After removal of 5 bases from V and 5 bases from J, the junction contained 14 bases not matched to a gene. This CDR3 has 17 amino acids. The germline V gene has CDR1 LNHDA and CDR2 SQIVND (reference sequence). The chain's CDR3 is CASSLSHSGGPNNEQFF. The CDR3 DNA reads as TGTGCCAGTAGTCTCAGTCACTCGGGGGGGCCCAACAATGAGCAGTTCTTC.

The chain combines TRBV5-4 with TRBJ2-2; 7 positions agree with TRBD2. The CDR3 is 17 amino acids. CDR1 and CDR2 from the germline V gene are SGHNT and YYREEE (reference sequence). The J segment lost 0 bases and the V segment lost 4 bases, leaving 9 bases of the junction unmatched. CDR3: CASSPPAGKTNTGELFF. CDR3 bases: TGTGCCAGCAGCCCCCCAGCGGGGAAAACGAACACCGGGGAGCTGTTTTTT.

The V and J genes are TRBV6-6 and TRBJ2-5; D might be TRBD1 (6 bases). Germline loops: CDR1 MNHNY, CDR2 SVGAGI (reference sequence). The length of the CDR3 is 15 residues. Deletions cut 2 bases from V and 0 bases from J, with 10 bases between. The CDR3 loop is CASSYGAGDQETQYF. CDR3 DNA: TGTGCCAGCAGTTACGGGGCAGGGGACCAAGAGACCCAGTACTTC.